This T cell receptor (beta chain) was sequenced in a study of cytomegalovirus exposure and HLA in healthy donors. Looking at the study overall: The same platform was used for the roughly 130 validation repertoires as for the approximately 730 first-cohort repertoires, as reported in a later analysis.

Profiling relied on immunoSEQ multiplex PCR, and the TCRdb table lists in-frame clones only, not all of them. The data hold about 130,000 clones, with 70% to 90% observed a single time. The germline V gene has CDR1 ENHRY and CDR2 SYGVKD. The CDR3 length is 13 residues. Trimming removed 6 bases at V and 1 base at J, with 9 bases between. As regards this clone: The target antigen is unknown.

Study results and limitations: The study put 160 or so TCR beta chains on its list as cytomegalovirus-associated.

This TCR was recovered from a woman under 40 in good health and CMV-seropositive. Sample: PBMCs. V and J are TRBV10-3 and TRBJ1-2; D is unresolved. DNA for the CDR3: TGTGCCATCAGCCTCACAGTTAACTATGGCTACACCTTC. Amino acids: CAISLTVNYGYTF.